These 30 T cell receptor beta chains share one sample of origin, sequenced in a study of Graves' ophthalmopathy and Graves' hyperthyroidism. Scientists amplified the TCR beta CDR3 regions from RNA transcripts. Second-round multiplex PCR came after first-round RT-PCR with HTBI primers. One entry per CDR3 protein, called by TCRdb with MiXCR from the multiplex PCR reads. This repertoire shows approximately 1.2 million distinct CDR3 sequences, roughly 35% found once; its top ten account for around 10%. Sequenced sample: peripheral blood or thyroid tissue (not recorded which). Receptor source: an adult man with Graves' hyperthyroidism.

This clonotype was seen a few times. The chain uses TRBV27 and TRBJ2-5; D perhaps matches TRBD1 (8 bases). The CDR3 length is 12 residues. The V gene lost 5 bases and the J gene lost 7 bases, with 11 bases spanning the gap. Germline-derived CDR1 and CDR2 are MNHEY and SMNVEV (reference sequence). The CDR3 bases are TGTGCCAGCAGTACAGGGGGGGGGACCCAGTACTTC. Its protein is CASSTGGGTQYF.

CDR3 residues: CASSAGPNLPGELFF. CDR3 coding DNA: TGCGCCAGCAGCGCGGGACCAAACCTACCCGGGGAGCTGTTTTTT. The rearrangement uses TRBV5-1 and TRBJ2-2, with D perhaps matching TRBD2 (6 bases). The CDR3 is 15 amino acids. V was pared by 4 bases and J by 6 bases, with 16 bases between. Germline V gene sequence: CDR1 SGHRS, CDR2 YFSETQ.

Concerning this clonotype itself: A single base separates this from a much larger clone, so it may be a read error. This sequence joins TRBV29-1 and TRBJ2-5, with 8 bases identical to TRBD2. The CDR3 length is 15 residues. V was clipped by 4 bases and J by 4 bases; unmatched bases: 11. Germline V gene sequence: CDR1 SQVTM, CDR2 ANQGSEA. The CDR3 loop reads CSVALTGGFLETQYF. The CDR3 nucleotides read TGCAGCGTTGCCTTGACGGGGGGGTTCCTAGAGACCCAGTACTTC.

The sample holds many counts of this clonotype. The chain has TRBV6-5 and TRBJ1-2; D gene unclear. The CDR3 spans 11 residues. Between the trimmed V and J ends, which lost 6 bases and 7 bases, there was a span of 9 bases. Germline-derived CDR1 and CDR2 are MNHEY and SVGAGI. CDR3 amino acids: CASRSPSGYTF. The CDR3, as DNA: TGTGCCAGCAGATCACCTAGTGGCTACACCTTC.

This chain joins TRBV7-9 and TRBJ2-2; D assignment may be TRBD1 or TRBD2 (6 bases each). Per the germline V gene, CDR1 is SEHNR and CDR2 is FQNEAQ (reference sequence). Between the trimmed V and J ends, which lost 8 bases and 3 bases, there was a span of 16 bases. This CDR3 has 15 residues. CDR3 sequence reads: CASPGASVDTGELFF. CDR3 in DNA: TGTGCCAGCCCAGGGGCTAGCGTGGACACCGGGGAGCTGTTTTTT.

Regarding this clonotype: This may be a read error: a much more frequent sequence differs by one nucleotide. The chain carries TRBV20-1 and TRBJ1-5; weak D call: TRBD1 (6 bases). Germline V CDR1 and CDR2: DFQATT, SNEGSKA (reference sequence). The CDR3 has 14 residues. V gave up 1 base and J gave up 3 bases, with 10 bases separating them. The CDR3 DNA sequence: TGCAGTGCTAGAGTCTGGGGGGCCAATCAGCCCCAGCATTTT. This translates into CSARVWGANQPQHF.

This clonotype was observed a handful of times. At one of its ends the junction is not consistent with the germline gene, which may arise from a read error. The CDR3 protein is CASSPRQGGPYEQYF. Here the CDR3 DNA reads TGTGCCAGCAGTCCGCGACAGGGTGGCCCCTACGAGCAGTACTTC. The chain joins TRBV10-3 to TRBJ2-7, with 7 bases lining up with TRBD1. The CDR3 has 15 amino acids. CDR1 is ENHRY, CDR2 SYGVKD, per germline.

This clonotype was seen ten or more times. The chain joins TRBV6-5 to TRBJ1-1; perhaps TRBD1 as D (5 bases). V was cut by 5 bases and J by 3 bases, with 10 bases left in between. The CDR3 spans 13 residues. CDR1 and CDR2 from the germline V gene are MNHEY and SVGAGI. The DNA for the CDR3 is TGTGCCAGCAGTCCGGGGACGGACACTGAAGCTTTCTTT. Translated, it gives CASSPGTDTEAFF.

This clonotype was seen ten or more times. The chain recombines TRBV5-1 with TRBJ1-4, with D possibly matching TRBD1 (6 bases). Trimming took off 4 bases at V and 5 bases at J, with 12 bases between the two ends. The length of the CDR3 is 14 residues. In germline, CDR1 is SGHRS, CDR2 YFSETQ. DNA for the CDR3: TGCGCCAGCAGCGGGGGGCAGTGGAATGAAAAACTGTTTTTT. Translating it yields CASSGGQWNEKLFF.

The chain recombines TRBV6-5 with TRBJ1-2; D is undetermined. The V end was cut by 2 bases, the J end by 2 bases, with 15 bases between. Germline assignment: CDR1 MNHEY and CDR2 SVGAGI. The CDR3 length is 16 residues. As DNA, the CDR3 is TGTGCCAGCAGTTACGAATTCTTGGCAAGGAACTATGGCTACACCTTC. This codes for CASSYEFLARNYGYTF.

Here the CDR3 DNA reads TGTGCCAGCAGCAAAACAGGGTCCCGCACCGGGGCTTACGGCTACACCTTC. This encodes CASSKTGSRTGAYGYTF. V is TRBV7-2 and J is TRBJ1-2, with D possibly matching TRBD1 (6 bases). Deletions cut 5 bases from V and 8 bases from J, with 27 bases between. The CDR3 sequence is 17 residues long. Germline V gives CDR1 SGHTA, CDR2 FQGNSA. The whole variable domain, filled in from reference TRBV7-2 and TRBJ1-2, reads GAGVSQSPSNKVTEKGKDVELRCDPISGHTALYWYRQSLGQGLEFLIYFQGNSAPDKSGLPSDRFSAERTGGSVSTLTIQRTQQEDSAVYLCASSKTGSRTGAYGYTFGSGTRLTVV.

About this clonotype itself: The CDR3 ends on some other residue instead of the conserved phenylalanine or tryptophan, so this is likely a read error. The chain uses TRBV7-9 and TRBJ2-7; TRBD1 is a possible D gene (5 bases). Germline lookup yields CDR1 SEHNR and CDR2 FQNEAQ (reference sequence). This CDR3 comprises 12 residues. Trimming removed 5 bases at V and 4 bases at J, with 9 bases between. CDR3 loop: CASSLRTYEQYL. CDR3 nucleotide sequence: TGTGCCAGCAGCCTTCGGACATACGAGCAGTACCTC.

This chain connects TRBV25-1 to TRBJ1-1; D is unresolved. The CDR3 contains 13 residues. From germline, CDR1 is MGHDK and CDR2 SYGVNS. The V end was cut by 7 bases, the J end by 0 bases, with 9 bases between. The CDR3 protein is CASIADVNTEAFF. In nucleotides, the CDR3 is TGTGCCAGCATAGCGGACGTGAACACTGAAGCTTTCTTT.

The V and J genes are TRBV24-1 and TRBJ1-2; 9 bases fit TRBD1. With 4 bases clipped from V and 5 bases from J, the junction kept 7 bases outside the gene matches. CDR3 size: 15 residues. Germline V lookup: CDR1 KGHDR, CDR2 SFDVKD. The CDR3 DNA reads TGTGCCACCAGTGACCGCACCGGACAGGGGTATGGCTACACCTTC. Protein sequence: CATSDRTGQGYGYTF.

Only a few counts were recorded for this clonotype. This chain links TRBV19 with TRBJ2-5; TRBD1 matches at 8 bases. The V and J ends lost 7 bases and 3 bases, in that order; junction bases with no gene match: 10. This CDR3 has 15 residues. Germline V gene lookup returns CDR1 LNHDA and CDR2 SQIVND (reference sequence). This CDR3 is CASTITGGLEETQYF. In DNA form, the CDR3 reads TGTGCCAGTACCATCACAGGGGGGCTTGAAGAGACCCAGTACTTC.

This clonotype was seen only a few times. CDR3 residues: CASGWDRGSNQPQHF. The CDR3 DNA reads as TGTGCCAGCGGGTGGGACAGGGGAAGTAATCAGCCCCAGCATTTT. The J gene is TRBJ1-5, the V gene TRBV2; TRBD1 agrees at 10 bases. Germline-derived CDR1 and CDR2 are SNHLY and FYNNEI. The length of the CDR3 is 15 residues. J was trimmed by 4 bases and V by 8 bases; bases with no gene match: 8.

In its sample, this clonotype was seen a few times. The CDR3 reads CSVLKGHMNTGELFF. CDR3 bases: TGCAGTGTCCTCAAGGGACATATGAACACCGGGGAGCTGTTTTTT. This chain joins TRBV20-1 and TRBJ2-2, with TRBD1 as a possible D gene (6 bases). The germline gives CDR1 DFQATT, CDR2 SNEGSKA (reference sequence). The CDR3 has 15 residues. Between the trimmed V and J ends, which lost 7 bases and 1 base, there was a span of 16 bases.

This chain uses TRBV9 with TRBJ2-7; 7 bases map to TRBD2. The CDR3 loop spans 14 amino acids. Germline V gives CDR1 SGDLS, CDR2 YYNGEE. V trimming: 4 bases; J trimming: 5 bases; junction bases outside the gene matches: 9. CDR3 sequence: CASSPERDHDEQYF. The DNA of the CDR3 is TGTGCCAGCAGCCCCGAGCGGGATCACGACGAGCAGTACTTC.

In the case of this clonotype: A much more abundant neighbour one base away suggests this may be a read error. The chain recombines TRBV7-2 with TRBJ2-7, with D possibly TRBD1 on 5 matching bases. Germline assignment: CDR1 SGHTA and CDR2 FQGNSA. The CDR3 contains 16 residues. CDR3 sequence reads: CASSSLSVAGSDEQCF. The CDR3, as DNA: TGTGCCAGCAGCTCCCTTAGTGTTGCAGGGTCTGACGAGCAGTGCTTC.

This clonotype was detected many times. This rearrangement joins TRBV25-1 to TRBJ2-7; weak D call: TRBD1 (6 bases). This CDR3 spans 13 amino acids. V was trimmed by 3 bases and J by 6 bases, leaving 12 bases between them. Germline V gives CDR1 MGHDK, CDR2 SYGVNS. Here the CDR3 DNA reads TGTGCCAGCAGTGAGGGGGCCGTTTCCGAGCAGTACTTC. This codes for CASSEGAVSEQYF.

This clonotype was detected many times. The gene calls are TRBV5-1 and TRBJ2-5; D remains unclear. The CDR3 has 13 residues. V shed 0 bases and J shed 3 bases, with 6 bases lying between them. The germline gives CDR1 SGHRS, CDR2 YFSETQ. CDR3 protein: CASSLDSKETQYF. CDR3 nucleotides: TGCGCCAGCAGCTTGGACTCCAAAGAGACCCAGTACTTC.

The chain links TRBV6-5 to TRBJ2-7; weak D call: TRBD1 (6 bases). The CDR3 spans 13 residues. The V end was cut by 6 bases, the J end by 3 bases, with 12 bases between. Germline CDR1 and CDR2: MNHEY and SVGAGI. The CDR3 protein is CASRRARGYEQYF. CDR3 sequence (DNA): TGTGCCAGCAGACGGGCCAGGGGCTACGAGCAGTACTTC.

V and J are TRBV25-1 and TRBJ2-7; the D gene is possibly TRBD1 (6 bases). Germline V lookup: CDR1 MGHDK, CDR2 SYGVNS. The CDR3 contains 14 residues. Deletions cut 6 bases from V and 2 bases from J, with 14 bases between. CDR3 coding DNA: TGTGCCAGCAGCACCCGACAGGCAGCCTACGAGCAGTACTTC. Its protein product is CASSTRQAAYEQYF.

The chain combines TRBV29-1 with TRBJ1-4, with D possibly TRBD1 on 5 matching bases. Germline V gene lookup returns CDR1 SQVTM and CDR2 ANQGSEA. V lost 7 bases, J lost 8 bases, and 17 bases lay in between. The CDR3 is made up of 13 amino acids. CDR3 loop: CSAWDGLSEKLFF. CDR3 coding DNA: TGCAGCGCTTGGGACGGTTTGTCCGAAAAACTGTTTTTT.

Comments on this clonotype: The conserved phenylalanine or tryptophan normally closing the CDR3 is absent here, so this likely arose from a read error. The CDR3 DNA reads TGTGCCAGCAGCTTAGGGAGGGGTTTTGATGGCTACACCATC. This translates into CASSLGRGFDGYTI. The chain is built from TRBV7-6 and TRBJ1-2; possibly TRBD1 for D (5 bases). Trimming shortened V by 1 base and J by 6 bases, and 12 bases separated the two germline ends. This CDR3 is 14 amino acids long. Germline CDR1 and CDR2: SGHVS and FNYEAQ.

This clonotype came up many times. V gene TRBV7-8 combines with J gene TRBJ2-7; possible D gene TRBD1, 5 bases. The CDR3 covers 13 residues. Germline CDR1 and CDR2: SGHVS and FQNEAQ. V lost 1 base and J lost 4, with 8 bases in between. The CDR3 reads CASSLDRLYEQYF. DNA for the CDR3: TGTGCCAGCAGCTTAGACAGGCTTTACGAGCAGTACTTC.

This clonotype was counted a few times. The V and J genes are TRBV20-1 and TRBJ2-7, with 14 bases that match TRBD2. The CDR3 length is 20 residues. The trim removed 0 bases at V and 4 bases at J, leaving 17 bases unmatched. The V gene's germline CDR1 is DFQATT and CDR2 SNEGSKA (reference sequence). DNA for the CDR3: TGCAGTGCTAGAGATTGGGGGACTAGCGGGAGCGAGTCTTCGGTGTACGAGCAGTACTTC. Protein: CSARDWGTSGSESSVYEQYF.

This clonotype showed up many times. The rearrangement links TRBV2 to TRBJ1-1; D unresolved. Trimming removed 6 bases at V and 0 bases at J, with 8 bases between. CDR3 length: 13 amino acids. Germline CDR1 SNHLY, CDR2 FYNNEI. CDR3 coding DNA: TGTGCCAGCAGGGAACAATTGAACACTGAAGCTTTCTTT. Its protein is CASREQLNTEAFF. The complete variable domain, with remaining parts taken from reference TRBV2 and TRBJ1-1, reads EPEVTQTPSHQVTQMGQEVILRCVPISNHLYFYWYRQILGQKVEFLVSFYNNEISEKSEIFDDQFSVERPDGSNFTLKIRSTKLEDSAMYFCASREQLNTEAFFGQGTRLTVV.

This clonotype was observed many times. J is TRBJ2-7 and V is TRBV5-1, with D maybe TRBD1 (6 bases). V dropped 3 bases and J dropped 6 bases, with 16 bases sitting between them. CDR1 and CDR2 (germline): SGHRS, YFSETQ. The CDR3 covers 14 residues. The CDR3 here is CASSWTDTASEQYF. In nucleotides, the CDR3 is TGCGCCAGCAGCTGGACAGATACAGCGTCCGAGCAGTACTTC.

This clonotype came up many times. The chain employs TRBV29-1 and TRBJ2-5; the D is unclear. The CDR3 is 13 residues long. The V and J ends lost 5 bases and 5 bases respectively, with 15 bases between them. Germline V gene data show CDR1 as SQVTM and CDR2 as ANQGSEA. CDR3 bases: TGCAGCGTTACGGACCCACTGGACGAGACCCAGTACTTC. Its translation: CSVTDPLDETQYF.